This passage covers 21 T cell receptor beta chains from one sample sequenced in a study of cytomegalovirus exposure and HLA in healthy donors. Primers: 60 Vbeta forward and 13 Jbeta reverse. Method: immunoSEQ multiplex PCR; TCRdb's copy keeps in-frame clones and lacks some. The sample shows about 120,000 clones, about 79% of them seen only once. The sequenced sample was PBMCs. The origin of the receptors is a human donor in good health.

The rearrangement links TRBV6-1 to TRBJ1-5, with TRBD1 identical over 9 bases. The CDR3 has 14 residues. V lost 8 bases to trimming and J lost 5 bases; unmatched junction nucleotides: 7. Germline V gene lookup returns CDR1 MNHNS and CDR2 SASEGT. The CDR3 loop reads CASGRDRADQPQHF. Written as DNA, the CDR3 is TGTGCCAGCGGGAGGGACAGGGCGGATCAGCCCCAGCATTTT.

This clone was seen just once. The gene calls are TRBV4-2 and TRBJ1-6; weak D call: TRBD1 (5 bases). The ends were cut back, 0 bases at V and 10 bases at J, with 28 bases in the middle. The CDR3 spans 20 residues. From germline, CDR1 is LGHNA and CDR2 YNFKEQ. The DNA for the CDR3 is TGTGCCAGCAGCCAAGATACGATAAAGGCGTTTTCAGGGCTCGGGTCACCCCTCCACTTT. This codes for CASSQDTIKAFSGLGSPLHF.

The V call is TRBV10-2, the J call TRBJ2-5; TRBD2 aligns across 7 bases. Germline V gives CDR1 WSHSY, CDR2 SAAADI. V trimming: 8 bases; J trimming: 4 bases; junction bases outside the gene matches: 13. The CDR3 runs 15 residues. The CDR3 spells CASSGEAGLRETQYF. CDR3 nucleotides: TGCGCCAGCTCTGGGGAAGCGGGGCTACGAGAGACCCAGTACTTC.

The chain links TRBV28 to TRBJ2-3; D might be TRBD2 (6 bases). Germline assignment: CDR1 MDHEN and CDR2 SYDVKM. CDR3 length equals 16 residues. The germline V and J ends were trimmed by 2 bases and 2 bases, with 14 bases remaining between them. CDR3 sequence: CASSLIGGVPTDTQYF. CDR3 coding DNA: TGTGCCAGCAGTTTAATCGGGGGAGTCCCCACAGATACGCAGTATTTT.

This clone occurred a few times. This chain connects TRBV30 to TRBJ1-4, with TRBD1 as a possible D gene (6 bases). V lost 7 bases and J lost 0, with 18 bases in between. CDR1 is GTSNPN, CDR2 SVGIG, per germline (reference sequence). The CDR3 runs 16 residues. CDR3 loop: CALGHKVVATNEKLFF. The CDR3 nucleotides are TGTGCCTTGGGACATAAAGTAGTTGCAACTAATGAAAAACTGTTTTTT.

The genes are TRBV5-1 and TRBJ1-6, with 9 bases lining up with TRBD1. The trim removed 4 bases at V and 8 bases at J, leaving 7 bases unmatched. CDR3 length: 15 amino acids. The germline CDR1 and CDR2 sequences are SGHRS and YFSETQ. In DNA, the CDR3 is TGCGCCAGCAGCCCCGGGACAGGGTGGGATTCACCCCTCCACTTT. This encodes CASSPGTGWDSPLHF.

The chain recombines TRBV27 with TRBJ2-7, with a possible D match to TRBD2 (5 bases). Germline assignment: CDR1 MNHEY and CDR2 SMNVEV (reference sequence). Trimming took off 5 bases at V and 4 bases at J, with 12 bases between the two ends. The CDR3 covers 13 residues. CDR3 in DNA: TGTGCCAGCAGTAGACAACGGGGTTACGAGCAGTACTTC. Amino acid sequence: CASSRQRGYEQYF.

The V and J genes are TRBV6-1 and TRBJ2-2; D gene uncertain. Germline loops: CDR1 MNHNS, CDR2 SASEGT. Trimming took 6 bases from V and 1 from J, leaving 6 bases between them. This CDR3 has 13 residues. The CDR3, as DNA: TGTGCCAGCAGGACTGTGAACACCGGGGAGCTGTTTTTT. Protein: CASRTVNTGELFF.

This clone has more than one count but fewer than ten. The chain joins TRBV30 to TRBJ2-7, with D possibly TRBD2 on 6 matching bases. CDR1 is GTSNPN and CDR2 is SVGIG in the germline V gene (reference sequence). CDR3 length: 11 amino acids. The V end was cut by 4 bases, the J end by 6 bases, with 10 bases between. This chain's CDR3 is CAWNFGGEQYF. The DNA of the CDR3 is TGTGCCTGGAATTTCGGGGGCGAGCAGTACTTC.

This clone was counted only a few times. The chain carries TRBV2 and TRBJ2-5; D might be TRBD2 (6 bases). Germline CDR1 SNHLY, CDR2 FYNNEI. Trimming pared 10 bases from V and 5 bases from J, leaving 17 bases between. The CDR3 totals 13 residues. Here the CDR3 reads CATDVPSAETQYF. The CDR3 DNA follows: TGTGCCACCGACGTCCCTAGCGCGGAGACCCAGTACTTC.

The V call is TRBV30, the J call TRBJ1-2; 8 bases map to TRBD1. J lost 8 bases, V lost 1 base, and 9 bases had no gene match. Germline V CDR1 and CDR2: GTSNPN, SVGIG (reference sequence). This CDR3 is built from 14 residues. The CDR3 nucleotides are TGTGCCTGGAGTGCCCCTGACAGGGGTTGGGGCTACACCTTC. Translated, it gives CAWSAPDRGWGYTF.

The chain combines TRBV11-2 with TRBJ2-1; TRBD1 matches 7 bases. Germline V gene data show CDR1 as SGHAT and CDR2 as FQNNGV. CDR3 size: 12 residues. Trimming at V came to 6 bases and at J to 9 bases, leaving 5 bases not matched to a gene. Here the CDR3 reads CASRPDRVEQFF. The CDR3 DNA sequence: TGTGCCAGCAGACCTGACAGGGTTGAGCAGTTCTTC.

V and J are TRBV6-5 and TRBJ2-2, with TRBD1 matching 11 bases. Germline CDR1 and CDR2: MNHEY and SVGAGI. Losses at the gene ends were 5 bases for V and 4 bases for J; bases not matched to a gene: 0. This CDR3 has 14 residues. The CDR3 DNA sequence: TGTGCCAGCAGTGGGACAGGGGGCACCGGGGAGCTGTTTTTT. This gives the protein CASSGTGGTGELFF.

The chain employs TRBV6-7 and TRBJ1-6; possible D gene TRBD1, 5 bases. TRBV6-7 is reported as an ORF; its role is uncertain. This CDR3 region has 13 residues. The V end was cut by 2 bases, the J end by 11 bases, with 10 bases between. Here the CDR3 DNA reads TGTGCCAGCAGTTACACCCAGGGTACACCCCTCCACTTT. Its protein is CASSYTQGTPLHF.

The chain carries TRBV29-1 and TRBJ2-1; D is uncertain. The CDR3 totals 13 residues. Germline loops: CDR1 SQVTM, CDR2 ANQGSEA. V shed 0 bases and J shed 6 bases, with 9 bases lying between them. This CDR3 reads CSVEDSYSNEQFF. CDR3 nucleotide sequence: TGCAGCGTTGAAGATTCGTACAGCAATGAGCAGTTCTTC.

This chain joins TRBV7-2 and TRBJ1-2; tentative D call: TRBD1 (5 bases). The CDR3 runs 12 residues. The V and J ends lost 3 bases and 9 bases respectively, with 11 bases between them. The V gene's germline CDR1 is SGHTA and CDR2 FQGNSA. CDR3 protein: CASSFQQGRYTF. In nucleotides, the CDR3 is TGTGCCAGCAGCTTTCAGCAGGGCCGCTACACCTTC.

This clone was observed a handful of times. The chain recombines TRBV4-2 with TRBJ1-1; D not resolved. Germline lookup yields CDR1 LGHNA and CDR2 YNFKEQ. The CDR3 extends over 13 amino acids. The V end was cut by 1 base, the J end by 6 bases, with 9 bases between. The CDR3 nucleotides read TGTGCCAGCAGCCAAGTTGAGGCGGCTGAAGCTTTCTTT. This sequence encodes CASSQVEAAEAFF.

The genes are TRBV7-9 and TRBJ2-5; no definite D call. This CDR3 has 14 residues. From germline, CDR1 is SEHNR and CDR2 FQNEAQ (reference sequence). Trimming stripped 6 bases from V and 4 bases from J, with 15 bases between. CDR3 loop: CASSFDGGGETQYF. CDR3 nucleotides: TGTGCCAGCAGTTTCGACGGCGGTGGAGAGACCCAGTACTTC.

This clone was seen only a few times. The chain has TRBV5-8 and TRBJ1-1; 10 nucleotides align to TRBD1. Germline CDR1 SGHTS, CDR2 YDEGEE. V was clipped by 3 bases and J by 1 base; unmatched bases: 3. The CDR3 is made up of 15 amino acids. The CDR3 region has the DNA TGTGCCAGCAGCTCCCGACAGGGGGCGAACACTGAAGCTTTCTTT. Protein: CASSSRQGANTEAFF.

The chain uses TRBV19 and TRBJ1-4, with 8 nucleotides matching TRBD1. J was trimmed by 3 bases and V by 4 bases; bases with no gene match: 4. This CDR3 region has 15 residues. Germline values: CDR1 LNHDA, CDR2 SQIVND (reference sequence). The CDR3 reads CASSTRGPPNEKLFF. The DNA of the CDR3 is TGTGCCAGTAGTACCAGGGGGCCTCCTAATGAAAAACTGTTTTTT. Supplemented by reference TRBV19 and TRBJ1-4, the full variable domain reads DGGITQSPKYLFRKEGQNVTLSCEQNLNHDAMYWYRQDPGQGLRLIYYSQIVNDFQKGDIAEGYSVSREKKESFPLTVTSAQKNPTAFYLCASSTRGPPNEKLFFGSGTQLSVL.

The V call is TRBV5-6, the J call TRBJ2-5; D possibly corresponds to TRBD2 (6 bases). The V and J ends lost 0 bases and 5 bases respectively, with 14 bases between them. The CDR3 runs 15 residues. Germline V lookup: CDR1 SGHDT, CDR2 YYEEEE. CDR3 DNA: TGTGCCAGCAGCTTGGCGGAGGGACCGACCGAGACCCAGTACTTC. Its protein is CASSLAEGPTETQYF.